Below are 24 T cell receptor beta chains sequenced from a single sample in a study of shared clonotypes between healthy human individuals. The naive CD8 subset, CD45RO-negative cells positively selected for CCR7, excluded terminally differentiated effector memory CD45RA+ cells. TCRdb's table, derived via immunoSEQ multiplex PCR, lists solely in-frame clones and lacks some. The sample consists of under 2,000,000 clones, about 95% of them appearing once. The source material was naive CD8+ T cells sorted from blood. These receptors originate from a man younger than 35 in good health.

This chain connects TRBV10-3 to TRBJ2-5, with D maybe TRBD1 (5 bases). Trimming pared 4 bases from V and 5 bases from J, leaving 11 bases between. The germline CDR1 and CDR2 sequences are ENHRY and SYGVKD. This CDR3 comprises 13 residues. CDR3 coding DNA: TGTGCCATCAGTGGGCAGGGCCAGGAGACCCAGTACTTC. Translated, it gives CAISGQGQETQYF.

The chain combines TRBV19 with TRBJ1-1; 8 bases align to TRBD1. This CDR3 is 15 amino acids long. V shed 0 bases, J shed 6 bases, and the junction held 6 bases outside the gene matches. Germline assignment: CDR1 LNHDA and CDR2 SQIVND (reference sequence). The CDR3 region has the DNA TGTGCCAGTAGTATAGATCCAGGGGGCTGGGCTGAAGCTTTCTTT. Translated, it gives CASSIDPGGWAEAFF.

The rearrangement links TRBV19 to TRBJ1-2; TRBD1 is a possible D gene (5 bases). The CDR3 contains 16 residues. CDR1 is LNHDA, CDR2 SQIVND, per germline (reference sequence). V shed 5 bases and J shed 1 base, with 17 bases lying between them. The CDR3 nucleotides are TGTGCCAGTAGTCCCTCCCACACGGGGGGTAACTATGGCTACACCTTC. As protein: CASSPSHTGGNYGYTF.

A note on this clone: This sequence may be a read error, since a much larger clone differs from it by one base. This chain links TRBV27 with TRBJ2-2; D not resolved. This CDR3 contains 14 residues. Germline V gene data show CDR1 as MNHEY and CDR2 as SMNVEV (reference sequence). Trimming stripped 4 bases from V and 0 bases from J, with 6 bases between. As DNA, the CDR3 is TGTGCCAGCAGTTACGGCCCGAACACCGGGGAGCTGTTTTTT. It is translated as CASSYGPNTGELFF.

The V call is TRBV29-1, the J call TRBJ1-4; unclear D gene. The CDR3 extends over 11 amino acids. V lost 2 bases to trimming and J lost 6 bases, with 4 bases between them. Germline assignment: CDR1 SQVTM and CDR2 ANQGSEA. CDR3 nucleotide sequence: TGCAGCGTTGAACTGGATGAAAAACTGTTTTTT. Translation: CSVELDEKLFF.

This clone has only one observation. The chain joins TRBV15 to TRBJ2-2; the D call may be TRBD1 or TRBD2 (5 bases each). V was clipped by 6 bases and J by 4 bases, with 12 bases between them. CDR1 is LNHNV, CDR2 YYDKDF, per germline (reference sequence). The CDR3 is 14 residues long. CDR3 bases: TGTGCCACCAGGAGGGGTCCAGGCACCGGGGAGCTGTTTTTT. The encoded protein is CATRRGPGTGELFF.

The chain has TRBV27 and TRBJ2-1, with unresolved D. This CDR3 has 15 residues. Germline loops: CDR1 MNHEY, CDR2 SMNVEV (reference sequence). With 2 bases removed from V and 8 bases from J, the gap between germline ends came to 16 bases. CDR3 residues: CASSLAFNTPDEQFF. CDR3 DNA sequence: TGTGCCAGCAGTTTAGCCTTCAACACTCCGGATGAGCAGTTCTTC.

This clone was counted once. V and J are TRBV19 and TRBJ1-4, with D hard to call. The length of the CDR3 is 14 residues. In germline, CDR1 is LNHDA, CDR2 SQIVND (reference sequence). Trimming took off 6 bases at V and 7 bases at J, with 15 bases between the two ends. The CDR3 is CASSSFDEVEKLFF. In DNA, the CDR3 is TGTGCCAGTAGCTCATTTGACGAGGTTGAAAAACTGTTTTTT.

The CDR3 sequence is CASSLHGGSGEQYF. The CDR3 DNA reads TGTGCCAGCAGTTTGCATGGGGGTTCGGGGGAGCAGTACTTC. This chain uses TRBV28 with TRBJ2-7; tentatively, D is TRBD1 or TRBD2 (5 bases each). The CDR3 extends over 14 amino acids. CDR1 MDHEN and CDR2 SYDVKM come from the germline V gene. V was shortened by 3 bases and J by 7 bases, with 16 bases between the two germline ends. The full variable domain, completed using reference TRBV28 and TRBJ2-7, is DVKVTQSSRYLVKRTGEKVFLECVQDMDHENMFWYRQDPGLGLRLIYFSYDVKMKEKGDIPEGYSVSREKKERFSLILESASTNQTSMYLCASSLHGGSGEQYFGPGTRLTVT.

This sequence joins TRBV6-6 and TRBJ1-2, with D hard to call. In germline, CDR1 is MNHNY, CDR2 SVGAGI (reference sequence). CDR3 size: 15 residues. The V end was cut by 4 bases, the J end by 4 bases, with 16 bases between. As DNA, the CDR3 is TGTGCCAGCAGTTCTTTACAAGGAAGTGTCTATGGCTACACCTTC. Its translation is CASSSLQGSVYGYTF.

This chain links TRBV6-5 with TRBJ2-5, with D tentatively TRBD2 (7 bases). Germline CDR1 is MNHEY and CDR2 is SVGAGI. The length of the CDR3 is 16 residues. V was clipped by 4 bases and J by 1 base, with 16 bases between them. The CDR3 spells CASSWDTRGAQETQYF. The CDR3 DNA sequence: TGTGCCAGCAGTTGGGATACTCGGGGGGCCCAAGAGACCCAGTACTTC.

Details on this clone: Other nucleotide sequences in the sample specify the same CDR3. The chain combines TRBV5-6 with TRBJ2-7, with D unclear. The CDR3 is made up of 11 amino acids. Germline V gene data show CDR1 as SGHDT and CDR2 as YYEEEE. Deletions cut 4 bases from V and 3 bases from J, with 5 bases between. The CDR3 nucleotides read TGTGCCAGCAGCCTCGGCTACGAGCAGTACTTC. Protein product: CASSLGYEQYF. The complete variable domain, with remaining parts taken from reference TRBV5-6 and TRBJ2-7, reads DAGVTQSPTHLIKTRGQQVTLRCSPKSGHDTVSWYQQALGQGPQFIFQYYEEEERQRGNFPDRFSGHQFPNYSSELNVNALLLGDSALYLCASSLGYEQYFGPGTRLTVT.

Only one count was recorded for this clone. The V gene is TRBV30, the J gene TRBJ1-1, with 10 positions matching TRBD1. CDR1 is GTSNPN, CDR2 SVGIG, per germline (reference sequence). V trimming: 2 bases; J trimming: 8 bases; junction bases outside the gene matches: 2. CDR3 length equals 12 residues. DNA for the CDR3: TGTGCCTGGAGTCCGACAGGGGGCGAAGCTTTCTTT. Translated, it gives CAWSPTGGEAFF.

The rearrangement joins TRBV2 to TRBJ2-1, with TRBD1 matching over 8 bases. The CDR3 is 16 residues long. The germline V gene has CDR1 SNHLY and CDR2 FYNNEI. The V gene end was trimmed by 3 bases and the J gene end by 5 bases; junction bases not matched to a gene: 9. This CDR3 is CASSDSTGGSNNEQFF. The CDR3 region has the DNA TGTGCCAGCAGTGACTCTACAGGGGGTAGCAACAATGAGCAGTTCTTC.

The rearrangement links TRBV6-6 to TRBJ2-7; D might be TRBD1 or TRBD2, each matching 6 bases. The germline CDR1 and CDR2 sequences are MNHNY and SVGAGI (reference sequence). The CDR3 runs 13 residues. The V end was cut by 7 bases, the J end by 6 bases, with 16 bases between. CDR3 sequence reads: CASIRGALGEQYF. The CDR3 DNA reads TGTGCCAGCATAAGGGGGGCCCTCGGCGAGCAGTACTTC.

The chain employs TRBV11-2 and TRBJ2-4; D unclear. V gave up 1 base and J gave up 3 bases, with 10 bases separating them. CDR1 is SGHAT, CDR2 FQNNGV, per germline. The CDR3 extends over 15 amino acids. The CDR3 sequence: CASSLGVGIKNIQYF. CDR3 bases: TGTGCCAGCAGCTTAGGGGTAGGGATCAAAAACATTCAGTACTTC.

This rearrangement joins TRBV27 to TRBJ2-7, with D unresolved. Trimming stripped 8 bases from V and 3 bases from J, with 17 bases between. Germline V gene data show CDR1 as MNHEY and CDR2 as SMNVEV (reference sequence). The CDR3 length is 14 residues. CDR3 DNA sequence: TGTGCCAGCGGCCTAAAGGCGCAGAGCTACGAGCAGTACTTC. Its translation: CASGLKAQSYEQYF.

The V and J genes are TRBV21-1 and TRBJ2-4; TRBD2, the D gene given by the table, was not confirmed from the DNA. TRBV21-1 constitutes a pseudogene. The CDR3 extends over 16 amino acids. DNA for the CDR3: TGTGCCAGCCAGGAAACTAGCGGGGTAGCCAAAAACATTCAGTACTTC. It codes for CASQETSGVAKNIQYF.

Turning to this clone: Additional DNA sequences in this sample encode the identical CDR3. CDR3 region: CASSFRGLAKNIQYF. The CDR3 DNA follows: TGTGCCAGCAGTTTTCGGGGGTTAGCCAAAAACATTCAGTACTTC. The rearrangement uses TRBV28 and TRBJ2-4, with D tentatively TRBD2 (6 bases). V lost 3 bases to trimming and J lost 0 bases, with 9 bases between them. Looked up from germline, CDR1 is MDHEN and CDR2 is SYDVKM. The CDR3 contains 15 residues.

This chain connects TRBV2 to TRBJ1-5; D is possibly TRBD1 (5 bases). This CDR3 comprises 15 residues. V shed 4 bases and J shed 0 bases, with 10 bases lying between them. The V gene's germline CDR1 is SNHLY and CDR2 FYNNEI. As DNA, the CDR3 is TGTGCCAGCAGTGCGGGGGGGTATAGCAATCAGCCCCAGCATTTT. Protein sequence: CASSAGGYSNQPQHF.

The genes are TRBV11-2 and TRBJ2-1; 7 bases are a match to TRBD2. CDR1 and CDR2 (germline): SGHAT, FQNNGV. With V trimmed by 1 base and J by 1 base, 4 bases remained unmatched. The CDR3 loop spans 16 amino acids. Here the CDR3 reads CASSLGVGGSYNEQFF. The CDR3, as DNA: TGTGCCAGCAGCTTAGGAGTCGGGGGGTCCTACAATGAGCAGTTCTTC. Drawing the rest from reference TRBV11-2 and TRBJ2-1, the complete variable domain is EAGVAQSPRYKIIEKRQSVAFWCNPISGHATLYWYQQILGQGPKLLIQFQNNGVVDDSQLPKDRFSAERLKGVDSTLKIQPAKLEDSAVYLCASSLGVGGSYNEQFFGPGTRLTVL.

As regards this clone: Germline and junction disagree at one end, which may indicate a read error. This CDR3 reads CASSEDRYSYEQYF. The CDR3 coding sequence is TGTGCCAGCAGCGAAGACAGGTACTCCTACGAGCAGTACTTC. The chain links TRBV6-1 to TRBJ2-7; maybe TRBD1 (6 bases). Germline values: CDR1 MNHNS, CDR2 SASEGT. The length of the CDR3 is 14 residues.

Written as DNA, the CDR3 is TGTGCCAGCAGTTTGGACAGTTACTATGGCTACACCTTC. This gives the protein CASSLDSYYGYTF. The chain uses TRBV27 and TRBJ1-2, with a possible D match to TRBD1 (6 bases). V was clipped by 3 bases and J by 3 bases, with 8 bases between them. This CDR3 spans 13 amino acids. Germline V CDR1 and CDR2: MNHEY, SMNVEV (reference sequence).

Comment on this clone: Other DNA sequences in the same sample also yield this CDR3. The V call is TRBV5-1, the J call TRBJ2-1, with 11 bases matching TRBD2. The germline V gene encodes CDR1 SGHRS and CDR2 YFSETQ. J was trimmed by 3 bases and V by 1 base; bases with no gene match: 0. The CDR3 covers 15 residues. The CDR3 protein is CASSLTSGSYNEQFF. The CDR3, as DNA: TGCGCCAGCAGCTTGACTAGCGGGAGCTACAATGAGCAGTTCTTC.